One sample yielded the 5 T cell receptor beta chains listed below, sequenced in a study of breast tumors, draining lymph nodes, adjacent tissues. The lymph nodes were axillary draining lymph nodes from breast cancer patients. MiXCR, applied by TCRdb to the multiplex PCR reads, yields one record per CDR3 protein. Here the sample spans about 130,000 distinct CDR3 sequences, 21% being singletons. Sequencing input: axillary lymph node tissue. Receptors were obtained from a female donor with breast cancer. Some clones in this sample may be carry-over from other donors' samples.

Turning to this clonotype: A much larger clone lies a single base off, so this may be a read error. This rearrangement joins TRBV5-4 to TRBJ2-3; the D gene is possibly TRBD1 (5 bases). Trimming removed 2 bases from V and 0 bases from J, with 13 bases in between. The germline gives CDR1 SGHNT, CDR2 YYREEE (reference sequence). There are 16 residues in the CDR3. The CDR3 sequence: CASSFRAGISTDTQYF. Written as DNA, the CDR3 is TGTGCCAGCAGCTTCCGGGCAGGGATCAGCACAGATACGCAGTATTTT. Combining the CDR3 with reference TRBV5-4 and TRBJ2-3 gives the whole variable domain ETGVTQSPTHLIKTRGQQVTLRCSSQSGHNTVSWYQQALGQGPQFIFQYYREEENGRGNFPPRFSGLQFPNYSSELNVNALELDDSALYLCASSFRAGISTDTQYFGPGTRLTVL.

Ten or more counts support this clonotype. J is TRBJ2-2 and V is TRBV6-1; D is ambiguous. The V end lost 3 bases, the J end lost 2 bases, and 13 bases lay between the germline ends. This CDR3 contains 16 residues. The germline CDR1 and CDR2 sequences are MNHNS and SASEGT. In nucleotides, the CDR3 is TGTGCCAGCAGTGACCTCCCGGCGTACAACACCGGGGAGCTGTTTTTT. Translation: CASSDLPAYNTGELFF.

As for this clonotype: A read error may be the cause here, since a much bigger clone is one base away. The CDR3 DNA sequence: TGTGCCAGCAGCCGGACCCCCGAAGGGGTCGGAAACACCATATATTTT. This encodes CASSRTPEGVGNTIYF. The chain recombines TRBV5-4 with TRBJ1-3, with D possibly matching TRBD1 (5 bases). Trimming stripped 4 bases from V and 4 bases from J, with 18 bases between. CDR1 and CDR2 (germline): SGHNT, YYREEE (reference sequence). The CDR3 length is 16 residues.

CDR3 coding DNA: TGTGCCAGCAGCCCGCGGACAGGGGGCAGAGGGGAGCTGTTTTTT. It translates to CASSPRTGGRGELFF. The rearrangement links TRBV9 to TRBJ2-2, with TRBD1 identical over 11 bases. The germline CDR1 and CDR2 sequences are SGDLS and YYNGEE. Trimming cost V 4 bases and J 8 bases; bases outside gene matches: 7. The CDR3 is 15 residues long.

On this clonotype itself: Since a much larger clone is just one base distant, this may be a read error. The gene calls are TRBV11-3 and TRBJ2-1; D remains ambiguous. Germline CDR1 SGHNT, CDR2 YENEEA. CDR3 length: 14 amino acids. V shed 0 bases and J shed 8 bases, with 11 bases lying between them. This CDR3 reads CASSLDGADDEQFF. The CDR3 DNA sequence: TGTGCCAGCAGCTTAGATGGAGCAGACGATGAGCAGTTCTTC. Variable domain in full (rest from reference TRBV11-3 and TRBJ2-1): EAGVVQSPRYKIIEKKQPVAFWCNPISGHNTLYWYLQNLGQGPELLIRYENEEAVDDSQLPKDRFSAERLKGVDSTLKIQPAELGDSAVYLCASSLDGADDEQFFGPGTRLTVL.